This TCR beta chain was sequenced during a study of shared clonotypes between healthy human individuals. As for the study in general: For every donor, three CD4 naive, three CD4 memory, two CD8 naive and one CD8 memory plates were used.

Using immunoSEQ multiplex PCR, the repertoire was profiled, and TCRdb retains in-frame clones only, with some absent. This table holds some 1.1 million clones, about 80% found once. The receptor was isolated from a man aged 18 to 29 in good health. Some clones in this sample may be carry-over from other donors' samples. Sequences were obtained from memory CD4+ T cells from PBMCs. Subset given: CD45RA-negative fraction.

This chain's CDR3 is CASRANGELFF. CDR3 coding DNA: TGTGCCAGCAGAGCGAACGGGGAACTGTTTTTT. The chain employs TRBV27 and TRBJ1-4, with D unclear. Trimming took 6 bases from V and 12 from J, leaving 11 bases between them. Per the germline V gene, CDR1 is MNHEY and CDR2 is SMNVEV (reference sequence). The CDR3 runs to 11 residues.